Below are 2 T cell receptor beta chains sequenced from a single sample in a study of T cells in Graves' hyperthyroidism and ophthalmopathy. RNA transcripts provided the source from which TCR beta CDR3 regions were amplified. First-round RT-PCR of the TCR CDR3 relied on the HTBI primer set. TCRdb reprocessed the multiplex PCR reads via MiXCR and lists one record per CDR3 protein. The sample carries 500,000 to 600,000 distinct CDR3 sequences, around 20% recorded once. The sequenced material came from blood. The receptors come from a middle-aged man with Graves' ophthalmopathy.

Only a few counts were recorded for this clonotype. J is TRBJ2-5 and V is TRBV4-3; D might be TRBD2 (6 bases). CDR3 length: 13 residues. Germline lookup yields CDR1 LGHNA and CDR2 YSLEER. The V and J ends lost 0 bases and 5 bases respectively, with 7 bases between them. The DNA for the CDR3 is TGCGCCAGCAGCCAAGACGGGACTGAGACCCAGTACTTC. This gives the protein CASSQDGTETQYF.

At least ten counts were recorded for this clonotype. In DNA, the CDR3 is TGTGCCAGCAGCTTAGGGACTAGCAGCCCGAGGAGGCAGTATTTT. This encodes CASSLGTSSPRRQYF. The chain combines TRBV7-2 with TRBJ2-3; 8 bases line up with TRBD2. The CDR3 loop spans 15 amino acids. The germline CDR1 and CDR2 sequences are SGHTA and FQGNSA. V shed 1 base and J 11 bases; nucleotides not matched to a gene: 11.